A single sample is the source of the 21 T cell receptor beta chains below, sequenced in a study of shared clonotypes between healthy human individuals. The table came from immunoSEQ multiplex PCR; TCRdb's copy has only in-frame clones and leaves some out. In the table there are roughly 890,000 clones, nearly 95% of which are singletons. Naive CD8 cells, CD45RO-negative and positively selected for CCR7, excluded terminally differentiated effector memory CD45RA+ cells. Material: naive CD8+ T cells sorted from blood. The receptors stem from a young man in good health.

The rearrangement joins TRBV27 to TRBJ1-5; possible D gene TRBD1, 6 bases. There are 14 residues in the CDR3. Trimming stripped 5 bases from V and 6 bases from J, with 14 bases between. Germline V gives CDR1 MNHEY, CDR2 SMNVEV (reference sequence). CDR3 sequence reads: CASSKQGTAQPQHF. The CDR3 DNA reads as TGTGCCAGCAGTAAACAGGGTACTGCTCAGCCCCAGCATTTT.

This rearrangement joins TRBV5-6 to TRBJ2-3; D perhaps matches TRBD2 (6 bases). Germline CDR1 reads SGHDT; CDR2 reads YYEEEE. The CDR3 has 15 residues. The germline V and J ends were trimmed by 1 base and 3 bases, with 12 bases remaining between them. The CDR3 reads CASSLSRERTDTQYF. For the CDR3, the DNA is TGTGCCAGCAGCTTGTCCCGGGAGAGGACAGATACGCAGTATTTT.

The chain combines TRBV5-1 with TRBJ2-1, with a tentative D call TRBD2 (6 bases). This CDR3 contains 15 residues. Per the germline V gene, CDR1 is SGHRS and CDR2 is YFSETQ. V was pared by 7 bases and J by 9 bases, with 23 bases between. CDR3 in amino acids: CASAALGGTGGEQFF. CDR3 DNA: TGCGCCAGCGCTGCCCTCGGGGGAACTGGAGGTGAGCAGTTCTTC.

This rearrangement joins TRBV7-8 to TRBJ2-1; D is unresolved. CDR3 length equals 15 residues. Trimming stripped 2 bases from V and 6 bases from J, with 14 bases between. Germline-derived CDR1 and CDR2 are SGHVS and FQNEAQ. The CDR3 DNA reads TGTGCCAGCAGCTTACGGTCCGGTTTTACCAATGAGCAGTTCTTC. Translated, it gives CASSLRSGFTNEQFF.

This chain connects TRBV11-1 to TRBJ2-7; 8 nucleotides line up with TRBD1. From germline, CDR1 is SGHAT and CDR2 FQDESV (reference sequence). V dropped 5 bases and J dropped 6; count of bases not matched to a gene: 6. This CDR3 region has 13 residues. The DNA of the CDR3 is TGTGCCAGCAGCATAGACAGGGGAGCCGAGCAGTACTTC. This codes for CASSIDRGAEQYF.

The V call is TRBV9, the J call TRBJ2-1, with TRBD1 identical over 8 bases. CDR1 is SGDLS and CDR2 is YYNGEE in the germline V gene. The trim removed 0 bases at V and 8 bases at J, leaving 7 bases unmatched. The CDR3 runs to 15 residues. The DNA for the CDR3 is TGTGCCAGCAGCGTAGGAGGACAGGGTATCGATGAGCAGTTCTTC. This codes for CASSVGGQGIDEQFF.

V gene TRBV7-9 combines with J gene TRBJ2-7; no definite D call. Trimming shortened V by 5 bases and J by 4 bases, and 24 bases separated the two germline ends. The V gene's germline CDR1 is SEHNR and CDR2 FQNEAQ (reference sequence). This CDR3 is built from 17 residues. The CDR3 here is CASSPEAEPSKRYEQYF. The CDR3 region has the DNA TGTGCCAGCAGCCCCGAGGCAGAACCCAGTAAAAGATACGAGCAGTACTTC.

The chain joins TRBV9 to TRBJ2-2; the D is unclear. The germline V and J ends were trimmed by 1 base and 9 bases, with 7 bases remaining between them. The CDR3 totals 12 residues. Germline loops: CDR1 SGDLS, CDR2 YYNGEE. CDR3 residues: CASSVKEWELFF. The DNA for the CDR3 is TGTGCCAGCAGCGTAAAGGAGTGGGAGCTGTTTTTT.

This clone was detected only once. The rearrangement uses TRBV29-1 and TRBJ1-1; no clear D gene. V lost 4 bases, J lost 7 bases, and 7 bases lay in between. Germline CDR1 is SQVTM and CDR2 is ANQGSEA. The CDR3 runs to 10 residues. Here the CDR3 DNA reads TGCAGCGTTGTGGGGATTGAAGCTTTCTTT. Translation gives CSVVGIEAFF.

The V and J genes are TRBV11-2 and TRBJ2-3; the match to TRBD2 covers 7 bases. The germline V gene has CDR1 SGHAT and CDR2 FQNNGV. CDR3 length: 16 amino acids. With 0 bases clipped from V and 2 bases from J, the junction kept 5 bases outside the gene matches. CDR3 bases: TGTGCCAGCAGCTTAGACCCTAGCGGTTACACAGATACGCAGTATTTT. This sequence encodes CASSLDPSGYTDTQYF.

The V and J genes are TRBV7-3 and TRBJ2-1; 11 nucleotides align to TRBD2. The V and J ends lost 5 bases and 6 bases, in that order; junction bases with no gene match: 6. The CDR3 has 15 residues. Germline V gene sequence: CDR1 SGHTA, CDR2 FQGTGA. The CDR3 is CASSHLGTSGNEQFF. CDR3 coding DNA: TGTGCCAGCAGCCACCTGGGGACTAGCGGCAATGAGCAGTTCTTC.

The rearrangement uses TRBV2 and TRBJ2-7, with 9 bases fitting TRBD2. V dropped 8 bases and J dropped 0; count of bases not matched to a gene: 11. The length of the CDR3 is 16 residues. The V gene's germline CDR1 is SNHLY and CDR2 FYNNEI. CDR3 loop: CASLGGRAPSSYEQYF. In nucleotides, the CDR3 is TGTGCCAGCTTAGGCGGGAGGGCCCCGAGCTCCTACGAGCAGTACTTC.

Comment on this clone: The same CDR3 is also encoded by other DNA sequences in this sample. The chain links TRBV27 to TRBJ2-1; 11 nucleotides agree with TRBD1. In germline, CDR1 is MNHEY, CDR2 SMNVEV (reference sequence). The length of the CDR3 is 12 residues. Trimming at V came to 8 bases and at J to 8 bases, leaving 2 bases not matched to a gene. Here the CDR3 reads CASRTGGYEQFF. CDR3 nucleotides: TGTGCCAGCCGGACAGGGGGCTATGAGCAGTTCTTC.

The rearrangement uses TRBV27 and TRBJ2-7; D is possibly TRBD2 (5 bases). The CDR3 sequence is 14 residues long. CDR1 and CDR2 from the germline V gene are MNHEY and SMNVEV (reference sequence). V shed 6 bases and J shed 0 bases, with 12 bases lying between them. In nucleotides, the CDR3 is TGTGCCAGCAGCAGACCGGGATTCTCCTACGAGCAGTACTTC. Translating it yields CASSRPGFSYEQYF.

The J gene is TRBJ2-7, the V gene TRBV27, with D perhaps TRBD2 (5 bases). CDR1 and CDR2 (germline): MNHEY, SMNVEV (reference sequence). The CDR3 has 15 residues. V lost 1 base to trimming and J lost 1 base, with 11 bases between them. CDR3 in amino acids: CASSLYKGSSYEQYF. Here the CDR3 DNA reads TGTGCCAGCAGTTTATACAAAGGGAGTTCCTACGAGCAGTACTTC.

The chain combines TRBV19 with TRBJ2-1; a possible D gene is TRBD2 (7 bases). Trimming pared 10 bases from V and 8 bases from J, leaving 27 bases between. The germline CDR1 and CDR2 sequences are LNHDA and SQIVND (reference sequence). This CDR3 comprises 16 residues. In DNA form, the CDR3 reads TGTGCCATCACCTCTGGGGGAGGGGGTTTTGTCTATGAGCAGTTCTTC. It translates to CAITSGGGGFVYEQFF.

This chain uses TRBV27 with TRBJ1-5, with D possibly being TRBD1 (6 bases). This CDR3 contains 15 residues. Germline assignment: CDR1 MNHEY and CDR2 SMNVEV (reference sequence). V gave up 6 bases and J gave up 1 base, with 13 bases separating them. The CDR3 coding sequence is TGTGCCAGCAGGTTAGGGACACTCAGCAATCAGCCCCAGCATTTT. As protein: CASRLGTLSNQPQHF.

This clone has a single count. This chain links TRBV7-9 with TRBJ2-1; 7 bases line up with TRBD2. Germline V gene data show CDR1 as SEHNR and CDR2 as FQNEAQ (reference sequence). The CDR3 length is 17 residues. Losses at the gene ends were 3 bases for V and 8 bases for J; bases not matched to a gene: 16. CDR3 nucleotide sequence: TGTGCCAGCAGCTTCCCAACTCGCGGGAGCAAAATCGATGAGCAGTTCTTC. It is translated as CASSFPTRGSKIDEQFF.

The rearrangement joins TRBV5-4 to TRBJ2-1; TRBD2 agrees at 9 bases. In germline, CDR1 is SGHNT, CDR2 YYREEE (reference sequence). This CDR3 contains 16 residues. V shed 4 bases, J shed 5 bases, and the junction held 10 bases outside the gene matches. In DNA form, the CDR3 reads TGTGCCAGCAGCCCCCGCGGGGGGGGAGGCGACAATGAGCAGTTCTTC. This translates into CASSPRGGGGDNEQFF.

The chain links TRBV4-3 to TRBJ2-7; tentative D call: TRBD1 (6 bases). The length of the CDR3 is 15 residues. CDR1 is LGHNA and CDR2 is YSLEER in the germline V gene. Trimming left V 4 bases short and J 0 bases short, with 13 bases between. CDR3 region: CASSLRDTYSYEQYF. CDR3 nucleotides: TGCGCCAGCAGCCTCCGGGACACATACTCCTACGAGCAGTACTTC.

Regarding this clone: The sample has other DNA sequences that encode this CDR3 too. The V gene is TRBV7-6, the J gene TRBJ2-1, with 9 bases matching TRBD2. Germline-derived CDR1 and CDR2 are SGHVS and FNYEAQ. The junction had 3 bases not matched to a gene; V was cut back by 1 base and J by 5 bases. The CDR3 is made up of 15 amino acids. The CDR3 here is CASSLGLAVHNEQFF. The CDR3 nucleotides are TGTGCCAGCAGCTTAGGACTAGCGGTCCACAATGAGCAGTTCTTC. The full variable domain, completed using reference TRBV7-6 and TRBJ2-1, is GAGVSQSPRYKVTKRGQDVALRCDPISGHVSLYWYRQALGQGPEFLTYFNYEAQQDKSGLPNDRFSAERPEGSISTLTIQRTEQRDSAMYRCASSLGLAVHNEQFFGPGTRLTVL.